These 24 T cell receptor beta chains were sequenced from one sample in a study of T cell repertoires in cytomegalovirus infection (dated 2019 in TCRdb). The treatment or condition label corresponds to: in vitro stimulation with specific CMV peptide epitopes to enrich CMV-specific T cells. These TCRs are of unknown antigen specificity. TCRdb names Illumina HiSeq 1500 as the instrument used. The public reads were quality trimmed at Q25 with fastp and then assembled into clones with MiXCR by TCRdb, keeping productive beta chains. A single entry per CDR3 protein holds the most common genes and DNA from its merged rows. Present in this sample are around 300,000 distinct CDR3 sequences, about 20% of which were seen just once. About 21% of the sample rests with the top ten. Sequenced here: cultured PBMCs, sampled from culture after CMV antigen stimulation. The receptors come from a human donor in good health (CMV status not recorded). Some clones in this sample may be carry-over from other donors' samples.

This chain uses TRBV6-5 with TRBJ1-4; 11 bases line up with TRBD1. There are 15 residues in the CDR3. Germline V gene data show CDR1 as MNHEY and CDR2 as SVGAGI. V was clipped by 5 bases and J by 3 bases; unmatched bases: 2. CDR3 DNA: TGTGCCAGCAGTCAGGACAGGGGGCCTAATGAAAAACTGTTTTTT. Translation: CASSQDRGPNEKLFF.

This clonotype was observed at least ten times. A much larger clone sits a single nucleotide away, making a read error possible. The rearrangement uses TRBV7-2 and TRBJ2-7, with 10 bases identical to TRBD2. V trimming: 1 base; J trimming: 2 bases; junction bases outside the gene matches: 2. Germline-derived CDR1 and CDR2 are SGHTA and FQGNSA. The CDR3 consists of 15 residues. CDR3 residues: CASSLGTSGPYEQYF. The DNA for the CDR3 is TGTGCCAGCAGCTTAGGGACTAGCGGACCCTACGAGCAGTACTTC.

V usage is TRBV20-1 and J usage is TRBJ2-7; no clear D. Germline-derived CDR1 and CDR2 are DFQATT and SNEGSKA (reference sequence). Trimming cost V 0 bases and J 2 bases, with 2 bases left between them. The CDR3 is 11 amino acids. The DNA of the CDR3 is TGCAGTGCTAGAGATCCCTACGAGCAGTACTTC. Translation: CSARDPYEQYF.

The chain combines TRBV20-1 with TRBJ1-4, with 7 positions matching TRBD1. Trimming removed 3 bases from V and 3 bases from J; junction bases left unmatched: 10. The CDR3 is 16 residues long. Germline-derived CDR1 and CDR2 are DFQATT and SNEGSKA (reference sequence). The CDR3: CSARARGSEANEKLFF. CDR3 coding DNA: TGCAGTGCTAGGGCCAGGGGGTCAGAGGCTAATGAAAAACTGTTTTTT.

The rearrangement uses TRBV10-3 and TRBJ1-1; D is unclear. The CDR3 runs to 14 residues. V shed 3 bases and J shed 7 bases, with 15 bases lying between them. Germline V CDR1 and CDR2: ENHRY, SYGVKD. CDR3 bases: TGTGCCATCAGTGATGGCCAACGTCCCCTTGAAGCTTTCTTT. Its protein product is CAISDGQRPLEAFF.

This clonotype was picked up a small number of times. V gene TRBV5-6 combines with J gene TRBJ2-5; D gene ambiguous. Germline V gene lookup returns CDR1 SGHDT and CDR2 YYEEEE. The CDR3 extends over 13 amino acids. V lost 0 bases and J 4 bases, leaving 7 bases between the germline ends. CDR3 loop: CASSLASPETQYF. In DNA, the CDR3 is TGTGCCAGCAGCTTGGCCAGCCCAGAGACCCAGTACTTC.

This chain joins TRBV11-2 and TRBJ2-7, with a possible D match to TRBD2 (5 bases). Trimming left V 6 bases short and J 4 bases short, with 19 bases between. CDR3 length equals 15 residues. The germline V gene has CDR1 SGHAT and CDR2 FQNNGV. The DNA of the CDR3 is TGTGCCAGCAGTCCCCTCTTTCGCGGAGGTTACGAGCAGTACTTC. It specifies CASSPLFRGGYEQYF.

V usage is TRBV7-8 and J usage is TRBJ2-2; D uncertain. The CDR3 sequence is 15 residues long. Trimming removed 1 base from V and 1 base from J, with 7 bases in between. Looked up from germline, CDR1 is SGHVS and CDR2 is FQNEAQ. The CDR3 is CASSLVGLNTGELFF. The CDR3 nucleotides are TGTGCCAGCAGCTTAGTGGGATTGAACACCGGGGAGCTGTTTTTT.

The chain recombines TRBV23-1 with TRBJ2-3; 7 bases align to TRBD2. TRBV23-1 is filed as an ORF, its function uncertain. The CDR3 covers 15 residues. Unmatched junction bases numbered 7, after V lost 3 bases and J lost 4 bases. CDR3: CASSQDGLDSDTQYF. Here the CDR3 DNA reads TGCGCCAGCAGTCAGGACGGACTAGACTCAGATACGCAGTATTTT.

This clonotype has only one observation. The chain is built from TRBV5-1 and TRBJ1-6; 8 positions agree with TRBD1. V lost 0 bases, J lost 7 bases, and 3 bases stayed unmatched. This CDR3 spans 15 amino acids. Germline V gives CDR1 SGHRS, CDR2 YFSETQ. Here the CDR3 reads CASSLGQGKNSPLHF. The DNA for the CDR3 is TGCGCCAGCAGCTTGGGACAGGGGAAAAATTCACCCCTCCACTTT.

This chain joins TRBV20-1 and TRBJ1-6; D is perhaps TRBD1 (5 bases). The CDR3 contains 14 residues. V was pared by 3 bases and J by 7 bases, with 13 bases between. Germline CDR1 and CDR2: DFQATT and SNEGSKA (reference sequence). CDR3: CSARDNLGNSPLHF. The CDR3 DNA is TGCAGTGCTAGGGACAATCTGGGAAATTCACCCCTCCACTTT.

This clonotype showed up many times. This chain's CDR3 is CASSFMGDQYF. The CDR3, as DNA: TGTGCCAGCAGCTTCATGGGGGACCAGTACTTC. This chain uses TRBV7-2 with TRBJ2-5; TRBD1 or TRBD2 may be the D gene (5 bases each). The V end was cut by 3 bases, the J end by 10 bases, with 9 bases between. The CDR3 spans 11 residues. CDR1 is SGHTA and CDR2 is FQGNSA in the germline V gene.

This clonotype showed up just once. The rearrangement joins TRBV5-4 to TRBJ2-2; TRBD2 agrees at 7 bases. The CDR3 has 14 residues. V lost 4 bases, J lost 7 bases, and 7 bases stayed unmatched. CDR1 and CDR2 from the germline V gene are SGHNT and YYREEE (reference sequence). CDR3 residues: CASSVGGADGELFF. CDR3 in DNA: TGTGCCAGCAGCGTGGGAGGGGCTGACGGGGAGCTGTTTTTT.

V gene TRBV11-2 combines with J gene TRBJ2-1, with no clear D. Per the germline V gene, CDR1 is SGHAT and CDR2 is FQNNGV. The CDR3 totals 15 residues. The V gene lost 1 base and the J gene lost 5 bases, with 12 bases spanning the gap. The CDR3, as DNA: TGTGCCAGCAGCTTAGGAACGCAGCCTAACAATGAGCAGTTCTTC. It is translated as CASSLGTQPNNEQFF.

The chain employs TRBV2 and TRBJ1-1, with D possibly being TRBD1 (5 bases). The CDR3 runs 14 residues. CDR1 is SNHLY and CDR2 is FYNNEI in the germline V gene. V shed 8 bases and J shed 2 bases, with 15 bases lying between them. The CDR3 coding sequence is TGTGCCAGCCCCTCCGGCAGGGTAAACACTGAAGCTTTCTTT. Its translation is CASPSGRVNTEAFF.

The chain recombines TRBV28 with TRBJ1-1, with 7 bases that match TRBD1. Germline V gene lookup returns CDR1 MDHEN and CDR2 SYDVKM. V lost 2 bases to trimming and J lost 4 bases; unmatched junction nucleotides: 4. The CDR3 extends over 14 amino acids. For the CDR3, the DNA is TGTGCCAGCAGTTTAAGGAGGGGGCGCACTGAAGCTTTCTTT. This translates into CASSLRRGRTEAFF.

The chain employs TRBV29-1 and TRBJ2-7, with D unresolved. V was clipped by 1 base and J by 3 bases, with 10 bases between them. This CDR3 is 13 amino acids long. Germline CDR1 and CDR2: SQVTM and ANQGSEA. The CDR3 loop reads CSVEGLDNYEQYF. The DNA of the CDR3 is TGCAGCGTTGAAGGGCTGGATAACTACGAGCAGTACTTC.

The chain links TRBV28 to TRBJ1-5; D perhaps matches TRBD1 (5 bases). CDR1 MDHEN and CDR2 SYDVKM come from the germline V gene. V was trimmed by 8 bases and J by 7 bases, leaving 27 bases between them. The CDR3 loop spans 17 amino acids. CDR3 sequence (DNA): TGTGCCAGCGGACGACCCCAGGGCCCTCTTCGGAGGCAGCCCCAGCATTTT. It is translated as CASGRPQGPLRRQPQHF.

This chain links TRBV27 with TRBJ1-5, with 8 bases matching TRBD1. This CDR3 spans 14 amino acids. The germline V gene encodes CDR1 MNHEY and CDR2 SMNVEV (reference sequence). The V and J ends lost 2 bases and 6 bases, in that order; junction bases with no gene match: 3. The DNA of the CDR3 is TGTGCCAGCAGTTTACAGGGGGCAGTTCAGCCCCAGCATTTT. This sequence encodes CASSLQGAVQPQHF.

Ten or more counts support this clonotype. V usage is TRBV7-2 and J usage is TRBJ1-2, with D hard to call. V was cut by 1 base and J by 7 bases, with 10 bases left in between. The CDR3 extends over 13 amino acids. Germline values: CDR1 SGHTA, CDR2 FQGNSA. The CDR3 protein is CASSLVGSRGYTF. CDR3 nucleotides: TGTGCCAGCAGCTTAGTCGGGAGTCGTGGCTACACCTTC.

This clonotype was counted between two and nine times. This chain joins TRBV7-2 and TRBJ2-1; 8 bases map to TRBD1. Germline V CDR1 and CDR2: SGHTA, FQGNSA. The CDR3 spans 15 residues. Trimming took 5 bases from V and 7 from J; bases not matched to a gene: 10. CDR3 nucleotide sequence: TGTGCCAGCAGCCGGGACAGGCCACAACAGAATGAGCAGTTCTTC. Translated, it gives CASSRDRPQQNEQFF.

This chain uses TRBV6-1 with TRBJ1-4; possible D gene TRBD1, 6 bases. V lost 5 bases and J lost 8, with 15 bases in between. This CDR3 has 14 residues. CDR1 is MNHNS, CDR2 SASEGT, per germline. The CDR3 nucleotides are TGTGCCAGCAGTTATAGGGGGGGAAGGGAAAAACTGTTTTTT. Protein sequence: CASSYRGGREKLFF.

This clonotype appeared a few times. The J gene is TRBJ2-1, the V gene TRBV29-1; tentative D call: TRBD2 (6 bases). In germline, CDR1 is SQVTM, CDR2 ANQGSEA. V was pared by 4 bases and J by 0 bases, with 7 bases between. This CDR3 has 13 amino acids. As DNA, the CDR3 is TGCAGCGTTGGTAGCGGCTCCTACAATGAGCAGTTCTTC. Translated: CSVGSGSYNEQFF.

The V and J genes are TRBV27 and TRBJ1-3; maybe TRBD1 (5 bases). The V and J ends lost 6 bases and 3 bases respectively, with 12 bases between them. The CDR3 runs to 14 residues. The germline V gene has CDR1 MNHEY and CDR2 SMNVEV (reference sequence). The CDR3 loop reads CASSRVGGGNTIYF. The CDR3 DNA reads TGTGCCAGCAGCAGGGTGGGTGGTGGAAACACCATATATTTT.